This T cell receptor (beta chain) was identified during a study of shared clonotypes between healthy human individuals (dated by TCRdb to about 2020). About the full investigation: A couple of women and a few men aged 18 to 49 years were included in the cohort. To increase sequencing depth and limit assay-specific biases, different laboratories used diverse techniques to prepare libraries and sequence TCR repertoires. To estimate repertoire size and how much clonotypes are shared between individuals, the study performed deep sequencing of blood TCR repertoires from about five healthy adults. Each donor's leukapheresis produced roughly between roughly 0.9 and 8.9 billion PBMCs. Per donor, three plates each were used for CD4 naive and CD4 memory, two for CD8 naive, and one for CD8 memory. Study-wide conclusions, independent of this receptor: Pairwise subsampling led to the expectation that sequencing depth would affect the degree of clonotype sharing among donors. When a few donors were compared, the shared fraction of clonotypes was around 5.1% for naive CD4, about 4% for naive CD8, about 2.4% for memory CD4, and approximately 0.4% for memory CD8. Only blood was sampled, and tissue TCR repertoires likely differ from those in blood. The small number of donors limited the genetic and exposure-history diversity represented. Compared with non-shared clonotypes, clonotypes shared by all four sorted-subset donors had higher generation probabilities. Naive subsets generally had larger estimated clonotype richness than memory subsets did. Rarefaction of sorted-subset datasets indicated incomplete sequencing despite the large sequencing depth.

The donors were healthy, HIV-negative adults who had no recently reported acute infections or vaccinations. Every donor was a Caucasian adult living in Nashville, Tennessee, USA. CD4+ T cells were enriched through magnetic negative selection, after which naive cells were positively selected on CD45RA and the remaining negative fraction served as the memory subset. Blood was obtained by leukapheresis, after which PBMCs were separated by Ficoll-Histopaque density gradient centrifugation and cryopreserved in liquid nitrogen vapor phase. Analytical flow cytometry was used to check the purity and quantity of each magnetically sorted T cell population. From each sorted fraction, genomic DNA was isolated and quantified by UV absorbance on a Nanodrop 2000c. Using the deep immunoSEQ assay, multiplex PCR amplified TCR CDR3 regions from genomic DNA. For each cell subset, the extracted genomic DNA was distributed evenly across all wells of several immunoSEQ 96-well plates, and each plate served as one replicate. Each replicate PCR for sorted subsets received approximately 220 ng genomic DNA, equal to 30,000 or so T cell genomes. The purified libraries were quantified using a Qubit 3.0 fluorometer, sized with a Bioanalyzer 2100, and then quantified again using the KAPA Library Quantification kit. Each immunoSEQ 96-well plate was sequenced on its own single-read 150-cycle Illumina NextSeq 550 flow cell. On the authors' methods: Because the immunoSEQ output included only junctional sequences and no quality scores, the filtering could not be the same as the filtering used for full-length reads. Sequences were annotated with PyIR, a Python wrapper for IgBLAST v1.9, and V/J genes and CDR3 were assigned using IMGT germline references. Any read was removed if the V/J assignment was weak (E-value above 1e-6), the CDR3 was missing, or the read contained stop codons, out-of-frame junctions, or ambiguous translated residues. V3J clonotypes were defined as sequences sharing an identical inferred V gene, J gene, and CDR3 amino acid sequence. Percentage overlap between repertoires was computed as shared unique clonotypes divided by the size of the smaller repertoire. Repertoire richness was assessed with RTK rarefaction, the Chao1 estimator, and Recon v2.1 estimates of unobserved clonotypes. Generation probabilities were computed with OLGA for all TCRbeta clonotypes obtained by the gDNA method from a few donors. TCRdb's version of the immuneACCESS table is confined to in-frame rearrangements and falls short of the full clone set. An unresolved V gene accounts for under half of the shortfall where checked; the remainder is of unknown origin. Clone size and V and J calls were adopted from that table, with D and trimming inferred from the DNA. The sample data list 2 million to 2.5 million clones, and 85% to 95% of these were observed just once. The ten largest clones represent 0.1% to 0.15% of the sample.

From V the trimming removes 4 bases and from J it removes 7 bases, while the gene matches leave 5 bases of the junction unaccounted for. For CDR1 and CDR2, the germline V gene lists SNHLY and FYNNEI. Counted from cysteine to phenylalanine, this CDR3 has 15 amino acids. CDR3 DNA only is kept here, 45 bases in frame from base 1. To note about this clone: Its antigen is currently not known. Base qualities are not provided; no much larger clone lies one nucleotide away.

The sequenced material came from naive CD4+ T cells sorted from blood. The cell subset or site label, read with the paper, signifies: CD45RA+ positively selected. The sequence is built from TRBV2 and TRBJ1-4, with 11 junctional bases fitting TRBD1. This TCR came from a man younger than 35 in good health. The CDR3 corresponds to CASSGTGGRGEKLFF. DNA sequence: TGTGCCAGCAGTGGGACAGGGGGCCGGGGTGAAAAACTGTTTTTT.